This is a list of T cell receptor beta chains from one sample in a study of OX40 agonist ivuxolimab in advanced cancers. Using immunoSEQ multiplex PCR, the repertoire was profiled, and TCRdb retains in-frame clones only, with some absent. The sample has about 71,000 clones, 94% seen once. The sample consisted of CD4+ or CD8+ T cells sorted from blood, taken in a trial of the OX40 agonist ivuxolimab. The receptors stem from an adult with an advanced solid tumor such as melanoma, head and neck, liver or kidney cancer. CDR3s include the opening cysteine and the closing phenylalanine or tryptophan. Each record gives: clone size, V gene, J gene, D gene, CDR3 DNA, CDR3 protein. D genes are given only for firm matches. Expanded clones are given a class, and other clones once, few, many or no size at all.

once,TRBV7-2,TRBJ1-4,TRBD1,TGTGCCAGCAGCTCCCCGGAGACAGGGGGCGATCCTAATGAAAAACTGTTTTTT,CASSSPETGGDPNEKLFF
once,TRBV6-5,TRBJ2-7,TRBD1,TGTGCCAGCGCCTACGAGACAGGGACCCACGAGCAGTACTTC,CASAYETGTHEQYF
NA,TRBV11-2,TRBJ2-6,NA,TGTGCCAGCAGCCCTAGCGGGGCCAACGTCCTGACTTTC,CASSPSGANVLTF
NA,TRBV10-2,TRBJ2-3,NA,TGCGCCAGCAGTGAGTTCACCAGGGGGGACACAGATACGCAGTATTTT,CASSEFTRGDTDTQYF
NA,TRBV4-3,TRBJ2-7,NA,TGCGCCAGCAGCCAAGAGGGGAGTGACTACGAGCAGTACTTC,CASSQEGSDYEQYF
NA,TRBV15,TRBJ2-7,NA,TGTGCCACCAGCAGGGGGACGGTTGCCTACGAGCAGTACTTC,CATSRGTVAYEQYF
NA,TRBV7-9,TRBJ2-1,TRBD2,TGTGCCAGCAGCTCCAGACTAGCGTCCTACAATGAGCAGTTCTTC,CASSSRLASYNEQFF
NA,TRBV10-2,TRBJ1-5,NA,TGCGCCAGCAGTGGAGACAGGTATAGCAATCAGCCCCAGCATTTT,CASSGDRYSNQPQHF
NA,TRBV10-2,TRBJ2-5,NA,TGCGCCAGCAGTGAGAGGGGACTCGCGGGATGGGAGACCCAGTACTTC,CASSERGLAGWETQYF
NA,TRBV11-2,TRBJ1-1,TRBD1,TGTGCCAGCAGCTACAGGGGGAACACTGAAGCTTTCTTT,CASSYRGNTEAFF
NA,TRBV27,TRBJ2-5,NA,TGTGCCAGCAGTTTAGGGGGCGGGGAGACCCAGTACTTC,CASSLGGGETQYF
NA,TRBV4-3,TRBJ2-7,TRBD1,TGCGCCAGCAGCGTAAGAGGGACAGGGGAATACGAGCAGTACTTC,CASSVRGTGEYEQYF
NA,TRBV7-8,TRBJ2-2,NA,TGTGCCAGCAGCTTAGCACTCACCGGGGAGCTGTTTTTT,CASSLALTGELFF
NA,TRBV5-1,TRBJ2-3,TRBD1,TGCGCCAGCAGCGGACAGGGTTTACCAGATACGCAGTATTTT,CASSGQGLPDTQYF
NA,TRBV7-9,TRBJ1-1,TRBD1,TGTGCCAGCAGCTTAGGACAGGGGATGAACACTGAAGCTTTCTTT,CASSLGQGMNTEAFF
NA,TRBV10-1,TRBJ2-2,NA,TGCGCCAGCAGGGCGGGACAGCCCACCGGGGAGCTGTTTTTT,CASRAGQPTGELFF
NA,TRBV19,TRBJ2-1,TRBD2,TGTGCCAGTAGTATCGGGGGGTTATCCTACAATGAGCAGTTCTTC,CASSIGGLSYNEQFF
NA,TRBV10-3,TRBJ1-5,NA,TGTGCCATCAGTGAGTCGGGCAGTAGCAATCAGCCCCAGCATTTT,CAISESGSSNQPQHF
NA,TRBV19,TRBJ2-7,NA,TGTGCCAGTAGGACGAATCCAGGAACAGCCTACGAGCAGTACTTC,CASRTNPGTAYEQYF
NA,TRBV29-1,TRBJ2-1,TRBD2,TGCAGCGTTGAGGGGCCTGAACTAGCGGGAGAATACAATGAGCAGTTCTTC,CSVEGPELAGEYNEQFF
few,TRBV29-1,TRBJ1-5,NA,TGCAGCGTAGGAACAGAGGGCAATCAGCCCCAGCATTTT,CSVGTEGNQPQHF
NA,TRBV7-6,TRBJ1-5,NA,TGTGCCAGCACCATAGGGAGGAACCAGCCCCAGCATTTT,CASTIGRNQPQHF
NA,TRBV4-1,TRBJ2-7,NA,TGCGCCAGCAGCCAAGCTATGACAGGTCACGGCTCGATTCTTGGGTACGAGCAGTACTTC,CASSQAMTGHGSILGYEQYF
NA,TRBV7-7,TRBJ2-7,NA,TGTGCTAGCAGCCTACAGGACTCCTACGAGCAGTACTTC,CASSLQDSYEQYF